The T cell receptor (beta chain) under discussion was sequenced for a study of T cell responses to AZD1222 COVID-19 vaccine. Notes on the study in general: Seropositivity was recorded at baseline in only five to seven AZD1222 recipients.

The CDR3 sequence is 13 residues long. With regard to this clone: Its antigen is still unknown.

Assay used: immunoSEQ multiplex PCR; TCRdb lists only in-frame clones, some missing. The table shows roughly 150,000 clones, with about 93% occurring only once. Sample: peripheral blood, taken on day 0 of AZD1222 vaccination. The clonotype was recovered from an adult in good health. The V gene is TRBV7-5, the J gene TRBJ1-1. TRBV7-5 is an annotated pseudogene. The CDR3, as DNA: TGTGTCAGAAGCATTAGGAAGGGAGCAGAAGCTTTCTTT. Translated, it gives CVRSIRKGAEAFF.